This T cell receptor (beta chain) came from a study of T cells in Graves' hyperthyroidism and ophthalmopathy. RNA transcripts yielded amplified TCR beta CDR3 regions. The TCR CDR3 was amplified in a first-round RT-PCR using the HTBI primer set. TCRdb passed the multiplex PCR reads through MiXCR, listing each CDR3 protein once. The profile shows about 250,000 distinct CDR3 sequences, approximately 23% of them singletons. This clonotype was seen ten or more times. The V end was cut by 10 bases, the J end by 2 bases, with 21 bases between. Germline-derived CDR1 and CDR2 are MRHNA and SNTAGT. The CDR3 has 15 residues.

Sequenced sample: blood. This TCR came from a woman in her forties with Graves' ophthalmopathy. The V gene is TRBV6-4, the J gene TRBJ2-7; D might be TRBD1 or TRBD2, each matching 5 bases. The CDR3: CATKFGDQLPYEQYF. CDR3 nucleotides: TGTGCCACCAAATTCGGGGACCAACTCCCCTACGAGCAGTACTTC.